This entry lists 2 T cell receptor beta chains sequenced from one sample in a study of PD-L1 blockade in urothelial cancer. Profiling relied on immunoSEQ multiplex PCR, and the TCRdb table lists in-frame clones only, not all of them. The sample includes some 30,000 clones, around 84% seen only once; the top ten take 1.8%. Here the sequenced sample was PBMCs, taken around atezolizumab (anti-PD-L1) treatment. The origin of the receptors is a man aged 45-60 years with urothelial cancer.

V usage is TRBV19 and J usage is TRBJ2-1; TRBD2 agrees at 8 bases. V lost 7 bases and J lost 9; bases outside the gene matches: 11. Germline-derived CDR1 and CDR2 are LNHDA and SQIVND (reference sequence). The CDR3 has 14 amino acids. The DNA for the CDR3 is TGTGCCAGTACCATTAGCGGGACCTTTAGTGAGCAGTTCTTC. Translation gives CASTISGTFSEQFF. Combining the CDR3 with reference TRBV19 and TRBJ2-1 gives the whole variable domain DGGITQSPKYLFRKEGQNVTLSCEQNLNHDAMYWYRQDPGQGLRLIYYSQIVNDFQKGDIAEGYSVSREKKESFPLTVTSAQKNPTAFYLCASTISGTFSEQFFGPGTRLTVL.

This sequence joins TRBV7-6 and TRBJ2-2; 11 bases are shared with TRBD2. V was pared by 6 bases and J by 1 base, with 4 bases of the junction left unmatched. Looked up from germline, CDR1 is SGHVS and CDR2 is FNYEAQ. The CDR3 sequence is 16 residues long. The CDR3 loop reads CASRRLAGRNTGELFF. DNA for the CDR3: TGTGCCAGCAGAAGACTAGCGGGGAGGAACACCGGGGAGCTGTTTTTT.